This entry lists 15 T cell receptor beta chains sequenced from one sample in a study of human T cells and chemical hapten exposure (dated by TCRdb to the early 2020s). In light of the paper, this sample's time point label describes: patch test 1, 2 weeks after DPC sensitization. The treatment or condition label, read with the paper, signifies: therapeutic diphenylcyclopropenone sensitization with weekly scalp DPC. Receptors were amplified or captured by RACE. The sequencing machine was a NextSeq 500. TCRdb handled the public reads itself, with Q25 trimming in fastp and clone calling in MiXCR, and kept productive beta chains. Rows matching on CDR3 protein sequence are summarized as one entry with the most common DNA and genes. Within this sample are some 200,000 distinct CDR3 sequences, with around 20% of them counted one time only. The ten top clones hold about 7% of the sample. The sample consisted of whole blood, taken in connection with sensitization to the hapten diphenylcyclopropenone (DPC). The receptors originated from a woman aged 45-60 years with alopecia areata. Some clones in this sample may be carry-over from other donors' samples.

This rearrangement joins TRBV20-1 to TRBJ2-3; 14 nucleotides agree with TRBD2. The CDR3 is made up of 16 amino acids. V dropped 1 base and J dropped 4; count of bases not matched to a gene: 4. The germline gives CDR1 DFQATT, CDR2 SNEGSKA (reference sequence). DNA for the CDR3: TGCAGTGCTAGAGGCCCGACTAGCGGGAGGGCAGATACGCAGTATTTT. As protein: CSARGPTSGRADTQYF.

This clonotype was counted between two and nine times. The chain uses TRBV11-2 and TRBJ2-7; tentative D call: TRBD2 (6 bases). The CDR3 sequence is 14 residues long. The germline CDR1 and CDR2 sequences are SGHAT and FQNNGV. Between the trimmed V and J ends, which lost 1 base and 2 bases, there was a span of 9 bases. The DNA of the CDR3 is TGTGCCAGCAGCTTAGGCGGGACGGCCTACGAGCAGTACTTC. Encoded protein: CASSLGGTAYEQYF.

This clonotype was counted at least ten times. The chain couples TRBV5-1 to TRBJ1-6; D remains unclear. Germline V gene data show CDR1 as SGHRS and CDR2 as YFSETQ. The CDR3 totals 14 residues. Trimming stripped 0 bases from V and 7 bases from J, with 8 bases between. The CDR3 sequence: CASSLVEDNSPLHF. CDR3 DNA: TGCGCCAGCAGCTTGGTCGAAGACAATTCACCCCTCCACTTT.

This clonotype was counted a few times. V is TRBV20-1 and J is TRBJ2-7; D call uncertain. The CDR3 extends over 12 amino acids. CDR1 DFQATT and CDR2 SNEGSKA come from the germline V gene (reference sequence). V shed 2 bases and J shed 5 bases, with 10 bases lying between them. CDR3 in DNA: TGCAGTGCTAGACCGTCGGGTAACGAGCAGTACTTC. It codes for CSARPSGNEQYF.

This clonotype was counted only a few times. J is TRBJ2-3 and V is TRBV19; a weak D match, TRBD1 (6 bases). Germline V lookup: CDR1 LNHDA, CDR2 SQIVND (reference sequence). V was shortened by 7 bases and J by 4 bases, with 12 bases between the two germline ends. The CDR3 consists of 13 residues. CDR3 in DNA: TGTGCCAGTAAAGTTGGGGGCGCAGATACGCAGTATTTT. Translated: CASKVGGADTQYF.

Only a few counts were recorded for this clonotype. The gene calls are TRBV20-1 and TRBJ1-5; the match to TRBD1 covers 9 bases. The junction had 7 bases not matched to a gene; V was cut back by 6 bases and J by 4 bases. The length of the CDR3 is 14 residues. Per germline, CDR1 DFQATT and CDR2 SNEGSKA (reference sequence). CDR3 in DNA: TGCAGTGCGAAAACAGGGGGCACGAATCAGCCCCAGCATTTT. This codes for CSAKTGGTNQPQHF.

The gene calls are TRBV10-3 and TRBJ2-5; D possibly matches TRBD1 or TRBD2 (6 bases each). The V end was cut by 11 bases, the J end by 3 bases, with 22 bases between. The CDR3 is made up of 15 amino acids. Germline V lookup: CDR1 ENHRY, CDR2 SYGVKD. The CDR3 DNA follows: TGTGCCGCCTCTCTCGACAACGGGGGCGAAGAGACCCAGTACTTC. Translating it yields CAASLDNGGEETQYF.

This clonotype has only one observation. This chain connects TRBV20-1 to TRBJ2-3; 12 bases are a match to TRBD2. The CDR3 is 16 residues long. The trim removed 0 bases at V and 3 bases at J, leaving 4 bases unmatched. In germline, CDR1 is DFQATT, CDR2 SNEGSKA (reference sequence). The CDR3 DNA sequence: TGCAGTGCTAGAGATCCCGGACTAGCGGGAACAGATACGCAGTATTTT. Protein: CSARDPGLAGTDTQYF.

The chain employs TRBV5-1 and TRBJ2-3, with D unresolved. The CDR3 length is 15 residues. Trimming removed 1 base at V and 0 bases at J, with 9 bases between. Germline CDR1 is SGHRS and CDR2 is YFSETQ. For the CDR3, the DNA is TGCGCCAGCAGCTTGCAAAGCGTGAGCACAGATACGCAGTATTTT. Translation: CASSLQSVSTDTQYF.

This clonotype appeared a few times. V gene TRBV20-1 combines with J gene TRBJ1-2; D remains ambiguous. Trimming cost V 3 bases and J 6 bases, with 11 bases left between them. The germline V gene has CDR1 DFQATT and CDR2 SNEGSKA (reference sequence). The CDR3 totals 12 residues. The CDR3 region has the DNA TGCAGTGCTAGTGTTCGAGAGAATGGCTACACCTTC. This translates into CSASVRENGYTF.

This sequence joins TRBV5-1 and TRBJ2-7, with 8 bases that match TRBD2. The length of the CDR3 is 15 residues. Germline CDR1 reads SGHRS; CDR2 reads YFSETQ. V lost 3 bases and J lost 3; bases outside the gene matches: 8. CDR3 residues: CASSSMTGGYYEQYF. The CDR3 DNA is TGCGCCAGCAGCTCGATGACGGGAGGGTACTACGAGCAGTACTTC.

The rearrangement links TRBV20-1 to TRBJ1-4; no clear D. Deletions cut 3 bases from V and 5 bases from J, with 4 bases between. This CDR3 is built from 11 residues. Germline V gene sequence: CDR1 DFQATT, CDR2 SNEGSKA (reference sequence). The CDR3 DNA sequence: TGCAGTGCTAGCGGGAATGAAAAACTGTTTTTT. Its translation: CSASGNEKLFF.

This clonotype was seen more than once but under ten times. The chain is built from TRBV9 and TRBJ2-6, with D perhaps TRBD1 or TRBD2 (5 bases each). CDR1 is SGDLS, CDR2 YYNGEE, per germline. The V gene lost 1 base and the J gene lost 4 bases, with 18 bases spanning the gap. The CDR3 is 18 amino acids. CDR3 amino acids: CASSVSFWAGTGANVLTF. CDR3 nucleotide sequence: TGTGCCAGCAGCGTATCGTTTTGGGCCGGGACCGGGGCCAACGTCCTGACTTTC.

The chain links TRBV28 to TRBJ1-1; D remains unclear. V lost 6 bases and J lost 3, with 14 bases in between. From germline, CDR1 is MDHEN and CDR2 SYDVKM. This CDR3 spans 14 amino acids. CDR3 DNA: TGTGCCAGCAGCCCTACATCAGGCTACACTGAAGCTTTCTTT. This sequence encodes CASSPTSGYTEAFF.

This clonotype showed up just a few times. The chain links TRBV25-1 to TRBJ2-7; 8 positions match TRBD1. CDR1 is MGHDK and CDR2 is SYGVNS in the germline V gene. Trimming cost V 3 bases and J 6 bases; bases outside gene matches: 10. The CDR3 spans 15 residues. Here the CDR3 DNA reads TGTGCCAGCAGTGAGAGGACAGGGCCCTTTAGCGAGCAGTACTTC. Residues: CASSERTGPFSEQYF.